A selection of T cell receptor beta chains follows, all from one sample in a study of T cells in Graves' hyperthyroidism and ophthalmopathy. TCRdb re-called the multiplex PCR reads through MiXCR, storing one row per CDR3 protein. The table lists roughly 510,000 distinct CDR3 sequences, less than 25% of them singletons. The sample taken for sequencing was blood. The origin of the receptors is a man aged 18 to 30 with Graves' hyperthyroidism. Each CDR3 is given with its conserved first and last residue. A D gene is named only where the DNA matches it firmly. Only part of the rows carry a size: once, few, many, or a class if the clone is expanded.

d_gene,j_gene,v_gene,abundance,CDR3nt,CDR3aa
TRBD1,TRBJ1-1,TRBV7-9,many,TGTGCCAGCAGCGGAAGGACAGGGTGGACTGAAGCTTTCTTT,CASSGRTGWTEAFF
TRBD1,TRBJ2-5,TRBV4-1,NA,TGCGCCAGCAGCCAACGTGGACAGGGGGTCCAAGAGACCCAGTACTTC,CASSQRGQGVQETQYF
NA,TRBJ2-7,TRBV11-2,NA,TGTGCCAGCAGCCAGACCAGGATACGGCAGCCTTACGAGCAGTACTTC,CASSQTRIRQPYEQYF
TRBD2,TRBJ2-5,TRBV2,many,TGTGCCAGCAGTGAAGCCGGACTAGCGGCGGAGACCCAGTACTTC,CASSEAGLAAETQYF
TRBD1,TRBJ1-1,TRBV9,many,TGTGCCAGCAGCGTAACAGGGGGGAAGACTGAAGCTTTCTTT,CASSVTGGKTEAFF
TRBD1,TRBJ1-2,TRBV11-2,few,TGTGCCAGCAGCTTAGATGAAGGACAGGGGGATAACTATGGCTACACCTTC,CASSLDEGQGDNYGYTF
NA,TRBJ2-5,TRBV12-3/TRBV12-4,many,TGTGCCAGCAGTCCCCCGGAGGGGTCCCAAGAGACCCAGTACTTC,CASSPPEGSQETQYF
NA,TRBJ1-1,TRBV12-3/TRBV12-4,NA,TGTGCCAGCAGTACTTCAGGGGCGGTTGAAGCTTTCTTT,CASSTSGAVEAFF
NA,TRBJ1-2,TRBV12-3/TRBV12-4,many,TGTGCCAGCAGTTTTGGGGGCCAGGCAAACTATGGCTACACCTTC,CASSFGGQANYGYTF
TRBD1,TRBJ1-5,TRBV12-5,NA,TGTGCTAGTGGTTTGGCCGGGACAGGGGATCGGCCCCAGCATTTT,CASGLAGTGDRPQHF
NA,TRBJ1-2,TRBV5-1,NA,TGCGCCAGCAGCTTGACGGGGGACATATGGAGTGGCTACACCTTC,CASSLTGDIWSGYTF
TRBD1,TRBJ2-4,TRBV28,many,TGTGCCAGCAGTACCCGGACAGGGGCCAAAAACATTAAGTACTTC,CASSTRTGAKNIKYF
NA,TRBJ1-1,TRBV14,few,TGTGCCAGCAGCGAAACGCAGGGTTGTACTGAAGCTTTCTTT,CASSETQGCTEAFF
NA,TRBJ2-7,TRBV20-1,many,TGCAGTGCGTCGGGGGCTTGGGAGCAGTACTTC,CSASGAWEQYF
TRBD1,TRBJ2-5,TRBV9,many,TGTGCCAGCAGCGTCCGGGACAGGTACCAAGAGACCCAGTACTTC,CASSVRDRYQETQYF
NA,TRBJ2-7,TRBV15,NA,TGTGCCACCAGCAGAGGACTAGAAGGCTACGAGCAGTACTTC,CATSRGLEGYEQYF
NA,TRBJ1-1,TRBV12-5,few,TGTGCTAGTTCCAAACCGGGGGCCGCTGAAGCTTTCTTT,CASSKPGAAEAFF
TRBD2,TRBJ2-7,TRBV11-2,many,TGTGCCAGCAGCTTACCCTCCGGGGGGGTAAGCTCCTACGAGCAGTACTTC,CASSLPSGGVSSYEQYF
NA,TRBJ2-2,TRBV10-1,many,TGCGCCAGCAGTGAGTCGGCGGAGACCGGGGAGCTGTTTTTT,CASSESAETGELFF
NA,TRBJ2-5,TRBV28,many,TGTGCCAGCAGTGCCGCCACAGCGGGTCAAGAGACCCAGTACTTC,CASSAATAGQETQYF
NA,TRBJ2-7,TRBV6-6,many,TGTGCCAGCAGTTACCAGCCGGGGCCGGGAGAGCAGTACTTC,CASSYQPGPGEQYF
NA,TRBJ2-5,TRBV10-1,NA,TGCGCCAGTCAAAGACGGAGAGGGGAAGAGACCCAGTACTTC,CASQRRRGEETQYF
NA,TRBJ2-5,TRBV19,many,TGTGCCAGCAGTATTCAAGAGACCCAGTACTTC,CASSIQETQYF
TRBD2,TRBJ2-7,TRBV19,NA,TGTGCCAGTAGTATTGGTCTAGCGGCCTACGAGCAGTACTTC,CASSIGLAAYEQYF
TRBD1,TRBJ1-1,TRBV20-1,NA,TGCAGTGCTAGTCCACAGGGGGCGAAGGCCACTGAAGCTTTCTTT,CSASPQGAKATEAFF
TRBD1,TRBJ1-2,TRBV11-2,few,TGTGCCAGCAGCTCACCACCTCCGGGACAGGGAGAATATGGCTACACCTTC,CASSSPPPGQGEYGYTF
NA,TRBJ1-5,TRBV6-1,NA,TGTGCCAGCAGAGAATTTGTATTACAGTTCAGCAATCAGCCCCAGCATTTT,CASREFVLQFSNQPQHF
NA,TRBJ1-1,TRBV6-1,NA,TGTGCCAGCAGTGAAGGCGTGTCAGGTTACACTGAAGCTTTCTTT,CASSEGVSGYTEAFF
NA,TRBJ1-2,TRBV6-2/TRBV6-3,many,TGTGCCAGCAGTTACCTTACTGATAAATATGGCTACACCTTC,CASSYLTDKYGYTF
NA,TRBJ2-6,TRBV27,many,TGTGCCAGCAGTTTCGGGGATGGGGCCAACGTCCTGACTTTC,CASSFGDGANVLTF
NA,TRBJ1-5,TRBV7-2,many,TGTGCCAGCAGCTTCCCTGACAGTTGCAATCAGCCCCAGCATTTT,CASSFPDSCNQPQHF
TRBD1,TRBJ2-7,TRBV28,many,TGTGCCAGCCGACTCCCGGCGACAGGGTCAGACGAGCAGTACTTC,CASRLPATGSDEQYF
NA,TRBJ1-5,TRBV20-1,many,TGCAGTGCTAGCTCGAAGCAGCCCCAGCATTTT,CSASSKQPQHF
NA,TRBJ2-7,TRBV6-5,many,TGTGCCAGCAAGGAGGAACAGATCTACGAGCAGTACTTC,CASKEEQIYEQYF
TRBD1,TRBJ2-7,TRBV7-8,many,TGTGCCAGCTCCCGGGACAGGCACAGACCCTACGAGCAGTACTTC,CASSRDRHRPYEQYF
NA,TRBJ1-1,TRBV12-3/TRBV12-4,NA,TGTGCCAGCGGGGGGGGATTCACTGAAGCTTTCTTT,CASGGGFTEAFF
NA,TRBJ1-1,TRBV20-1,many,TGCAGTGCTATAATCAGAAGAGTCACTGAAGCTTTCTTT,CSAIIRRVTEAFF
NA,TRBJ1-1,TRBV24-1,NA,TGTGCCACCAGCGATGGGGGTGGAGGGTCCACTGAAGCTTTCTTT,CATSDGGGGSTEAFF
NA,TRBJ1-1,TRBV6-1,many,TGTGCCCGCTCGAAGGGGTCTGTAGGCACTGAAGCTTTCTTT,CARSKGSVGTEAFF
NA,TRBJ1-5,TRBV6-1,many,TGTGCCAGCAGGCCCAACGGGCAGGGACGACAGCCCCAGCATTTT,CASRPNGQGRQPQHF
NA,TRBJ1-2,TRBV27,many,TGTGCCAGCAGTTATGTGGATGGGGGGGGGCCAGTCTATGGCTACACCTTC,CASSYVDGGGPVYGYTF
NA,TRBJ2-5,TRBV6-1,many,TGTGCCAGTGGACATCAGGAGGAGACCCAGTACTTC,CASGHQEETQYF
NA,TRBJ2-5,TRBV29-1,NA,TGCAGCGTTTCTATAACTAGAAGGCAAGAGACCCAGTACTTC,CSVSITRRQETQYF
TRBD1,TRBJ2-7,TRBV7-9,NA,TGTGCCAGCAGCTCCGAGGACAGGGTCTACGAGCAGTACTTC,CASSSEDRVYEQYF
NA,TRBJ2-7,TRBV20-1,few,TGCAGTGCCAAGCTCGAGCAGTACTTC,CSAKLEQYF
NA,TRBJ2-7,TRBV28,many,TGTGCCAGCAGTTTTTTCGGACGGTACTACGAGCAGTACTTC,CASSFFGRYYEQYF
NA,TRBJ1-5,TRBV6-1,many,TGTGCCAGCAGTGAAAACCTTTATAGCAATCAGCCCCAGCATTTT,CASSENLYSNQPQHF
TRBD2,TRBJ2-5,TRBV4-1,few,TGCGCCAGCAGCCAAGAGTTTAGCGGGGGTAGGATGGAGACCCAGTACTTC,CASSQEFSGGRMETQYF
NA,TRBJ1-3,TRBV6-2/TRBV6-3,many,TGTGCCAGCAAGCGGCAATCAGGCAGCTCTGGAAACACCATATATTTT,CASKRQSGSSGNTIYF
NA,TRBJ1-5,TRBV28,NA,TGTGCCAACAGTTTATCCCTCGACAGGAATCAGCCCCAGCATTTT,CANSLSLDRNQPQHF
NA,TRBJ1-3,TRBV6-5,many,TGTGCCAGCAGTTCCCGGGAGTCTGGAAACACCATATATTTT,CASSSRESGNTIYF
NA,TRBJ2-2,TRBV7-9,once,TGTGCCAGCAGCTTACAGCGAAACGGGGAGCTGTTTTTT,CASSLQRNGELFF
TRBD2,TRBJ2-7,TRBV12-3/TRBV12-4,many,TGTGCCAGCAGTTTAGCGGTGGCGGGGGGGCCACCCTACTTC,CASSLAVAGGPPYF
NA,TRBJ2-5,TRBV4-1,many,TGCGCCAGCAGCCAAGGGACCCGAGCGGAGACCCAGTACTTC,CASSQGTRAETQYF
NA,TRBJ1-2,TRBV4-2,few,TGTGCCAGCAGCCAAGACAGGGTCCCTATAAGCTACACCTTC,CASSQDRVPISYTF
NA,TRBJ2-7,TRBV6-1,NA,TGTGCCAGCAGTGAAGACAGGCCCTACGAGCAGTACTTC,CASSEDRPYEQYF
NA,TRBJ1-1,TRBV27,many,TGTGCCAGCAGTTTATCGGTGAGTGGGCTTGGCACTGAAGCTTTCTTT,CASSLSVSGLGTEAFF